This entry lists 4 T cell receptor beta chains sequenced from one sample in a study of Ad26.COV2.S vaccination and SARS-CoV-2 variants. Sequenced by immunoSEQ multiplex PCR; TCRdb stores in-frame clones only, minus some. Seen here are hundreds of thousands of clones, roughly 86% observed once, and the top ten hold about 3.5%. Treatment given: some 20 received Ad26.COV2.S at low or high dose, single or two shots; about 5 received placebo; per-sample allocation not given. The study sampled participants on day 63 after the first vaccine or placebo injection. Sequenced material: peripheral blood, taken in a trial of Ad26.COV2.S vaccine versus placebo. The source is a person aged 18-60 years who received the Ad26.COV2.S COVID-19 vaccine or a placebo.

The rearrangement links TRBV7-8 to TRBJ2-5, with TRBD2 matching over 11 bases. The CDR3 is made up of 14 amino acids. Germline trimming cut 3 bases from V and 4 bases from J; bases unmatched to any gene: 1. Germline V gene lookup returns CDR1 SGHVS and CDR2 FQNEAQ. The CDR3 DNA reads TGTGCCAGCAGCTTCCTAGCGGGGGGAGAGACCCAGTACTTC. Residues: CASSFLAGGETQYF.

The gene calls are TRBV18 and TRBJ2-6; D possibly corresponds to TRBD1 (5 bases). The V and J ends lost 0 bases and 4 bases respectively, with 16 bases between them. Germline assignment: CDR1 KGHSH and CDR2 LQKENI. The CDR3 loop spans 18 amino acids. In DNA form, the CDR3 reads TGTGCCAGCTCACCACCCAACCAAAGGGGTGCCGGGGCCAACGTCCTGACTTTC. This codes for CASSPPNQRGAGANVLTF.

The chain joins TRBV19 to TRBJ2-3; D is unresolved. The CDR3 sequence is 13 residues long. Germline V gene data show CDR1 as LNHDA and CDR2 as SQIVND (reference sequence). Trimming stripped 6 bases from V and 6 bases from J, with 13 bases between. The CDR3 nucleotides read TGTGCCAGTAGGAAACCAGGAGTGGATACGCAGTATTTT. It is translated as CASRKPGVDTQYF.

CDR3 DNA sequence: TGTGCCAGCAGTTTCGGAGGGGCAGAGCCCCAGCATTTT. Its translation: CASSFGGAEPQHF. This chain joins TRBV12-3 or TRBV12-4 and TRBJ1-5; D is perhaps TRBD1 (5 bases). There are 13 residues in the CDR3. Trimming cost V 3 bases and J 8 bases, with 11 bases left between them.